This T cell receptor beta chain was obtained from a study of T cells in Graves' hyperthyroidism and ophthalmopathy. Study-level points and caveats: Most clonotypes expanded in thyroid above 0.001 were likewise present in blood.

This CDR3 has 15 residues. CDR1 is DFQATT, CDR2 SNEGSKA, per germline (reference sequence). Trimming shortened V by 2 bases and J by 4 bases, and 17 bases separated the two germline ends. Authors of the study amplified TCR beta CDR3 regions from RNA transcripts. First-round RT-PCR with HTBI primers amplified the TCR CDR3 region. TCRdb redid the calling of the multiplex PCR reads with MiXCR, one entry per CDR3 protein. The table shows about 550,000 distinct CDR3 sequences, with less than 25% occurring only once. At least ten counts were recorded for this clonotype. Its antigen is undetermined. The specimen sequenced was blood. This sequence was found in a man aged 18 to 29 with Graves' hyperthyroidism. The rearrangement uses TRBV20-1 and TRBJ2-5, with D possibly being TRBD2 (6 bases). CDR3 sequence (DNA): TGCAGTGCTAGAAGAAGGGCAGGGCGGGGAGAGACCCAGTACTTC. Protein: CSARRRAGRGETQYF.